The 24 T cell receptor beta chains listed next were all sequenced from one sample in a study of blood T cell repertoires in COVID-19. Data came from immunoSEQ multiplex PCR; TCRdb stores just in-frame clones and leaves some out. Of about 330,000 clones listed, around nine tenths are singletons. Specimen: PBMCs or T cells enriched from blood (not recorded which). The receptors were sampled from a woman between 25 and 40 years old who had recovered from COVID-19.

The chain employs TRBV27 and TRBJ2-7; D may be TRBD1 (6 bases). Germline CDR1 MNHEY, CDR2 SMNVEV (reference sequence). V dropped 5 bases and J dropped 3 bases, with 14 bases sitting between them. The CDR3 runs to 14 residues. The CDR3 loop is CASSQQGPYYEQYF. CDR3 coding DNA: TGTGCCAGCAGTCAGCAGGGGCCTTACTACGAGCAGTACTTC.

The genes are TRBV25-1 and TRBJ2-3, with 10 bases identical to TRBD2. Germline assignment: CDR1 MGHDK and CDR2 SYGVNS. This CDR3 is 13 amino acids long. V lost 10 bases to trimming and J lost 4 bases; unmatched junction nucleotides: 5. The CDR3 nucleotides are TGTGCCATTAGGAGCGGGGGGGCAGATACGCAGTATTTT. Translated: CAIRSGGADTQYF.

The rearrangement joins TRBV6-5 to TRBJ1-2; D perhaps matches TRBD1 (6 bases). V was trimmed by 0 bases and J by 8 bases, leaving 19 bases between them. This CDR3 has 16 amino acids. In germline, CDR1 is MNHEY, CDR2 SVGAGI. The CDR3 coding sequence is TGTGCCAGCAGTTACTCGAGAGGTGGGGGGGCGGAAGGCTACACCTTC. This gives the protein CASSYSRGGGAEGYTF.

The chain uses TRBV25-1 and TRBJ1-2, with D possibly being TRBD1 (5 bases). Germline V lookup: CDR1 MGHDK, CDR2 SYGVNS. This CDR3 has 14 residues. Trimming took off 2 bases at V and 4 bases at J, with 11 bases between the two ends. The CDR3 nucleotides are TGTGCCAGCAGTGAACCCCAGGGTCCCTATGGCTACACCTTC. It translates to CASSEPQGPYGYTF.

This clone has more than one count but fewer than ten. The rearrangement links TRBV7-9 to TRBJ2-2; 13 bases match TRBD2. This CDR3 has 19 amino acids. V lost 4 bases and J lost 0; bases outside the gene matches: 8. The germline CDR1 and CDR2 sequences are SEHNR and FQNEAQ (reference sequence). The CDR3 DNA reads TGTGCCAGCAGCTCACCGGGACTAGCGGGGAGCGCGAACACCGGGGAGCTGTTTTTT. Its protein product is CASSSPGLAGSANTGELFF. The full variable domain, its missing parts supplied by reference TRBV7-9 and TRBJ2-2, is DTGVSQNPRHKITKRGQNVTFRCDPISEHNRLYWYRQTLGQGPEFLTYFQNEAQLEKSRLLSDRFSAERPKGSFSTLEIQRTEQGDSAMYLCASSSPGLAGSANTGELFFGEGSRLTVL.

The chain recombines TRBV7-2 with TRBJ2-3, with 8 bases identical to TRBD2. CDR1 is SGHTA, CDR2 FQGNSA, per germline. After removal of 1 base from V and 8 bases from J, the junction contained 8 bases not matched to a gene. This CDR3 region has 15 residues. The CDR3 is CASSLDSGGGGTQYF. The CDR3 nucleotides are TGTGCCAGCAGCTTAGATTCGGGGGGGGGCGGTACGCAGTATTTT.

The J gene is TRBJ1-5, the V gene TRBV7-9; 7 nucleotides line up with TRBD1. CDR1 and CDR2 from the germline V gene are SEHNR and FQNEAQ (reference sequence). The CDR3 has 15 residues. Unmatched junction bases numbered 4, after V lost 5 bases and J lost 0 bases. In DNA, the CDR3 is TGTGCCAGCAGCCCAGGGACAGATAGCAATCAGCCCCAGCATTTT. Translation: CASSPGTDSNQPQHF.

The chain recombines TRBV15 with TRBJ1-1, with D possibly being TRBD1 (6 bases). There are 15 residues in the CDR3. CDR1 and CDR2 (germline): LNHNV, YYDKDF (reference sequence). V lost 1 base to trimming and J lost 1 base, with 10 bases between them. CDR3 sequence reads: CATSRVRTANTEAFF. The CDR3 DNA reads TGTGCCACCAGCAGAGTTCGGACAGCGAACACTGAAGCTTTCTTT.

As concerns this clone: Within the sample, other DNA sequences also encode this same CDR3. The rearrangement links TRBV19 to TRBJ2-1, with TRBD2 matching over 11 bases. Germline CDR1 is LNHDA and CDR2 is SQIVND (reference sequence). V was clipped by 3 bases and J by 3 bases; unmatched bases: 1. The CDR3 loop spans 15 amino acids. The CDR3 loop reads CASSMLAGGYNEQFF. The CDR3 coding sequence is TGTGCCAGTAGTATGCTAGCGGGGGGCTACAATGAGCAGTTCTTC.

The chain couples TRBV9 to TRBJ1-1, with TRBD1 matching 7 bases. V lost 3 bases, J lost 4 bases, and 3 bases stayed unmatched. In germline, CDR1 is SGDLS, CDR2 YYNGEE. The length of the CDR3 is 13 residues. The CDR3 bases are TGTGCCAGCAGCGCCCAGGGGGGCACTGAAGCTTTCTTT. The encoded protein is CASSAQGGTEAFF.

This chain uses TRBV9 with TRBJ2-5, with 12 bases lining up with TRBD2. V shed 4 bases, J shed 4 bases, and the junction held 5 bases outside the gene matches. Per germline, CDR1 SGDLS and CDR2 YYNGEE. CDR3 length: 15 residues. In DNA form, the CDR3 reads TGTGCCAGCAGCACGCTGACTAGCGGGGGAGAGACCCAGTACTTC. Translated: CASSTLTSGGETQYF.

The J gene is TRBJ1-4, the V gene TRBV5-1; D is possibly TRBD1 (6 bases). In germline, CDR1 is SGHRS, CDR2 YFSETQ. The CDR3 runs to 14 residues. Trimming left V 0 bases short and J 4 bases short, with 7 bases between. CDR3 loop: CASSLGGGNEKLFF. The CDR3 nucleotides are TGCGCCAGCAGCTTGGGAGGGGGTAATGAAAAACTGTTTTTT.

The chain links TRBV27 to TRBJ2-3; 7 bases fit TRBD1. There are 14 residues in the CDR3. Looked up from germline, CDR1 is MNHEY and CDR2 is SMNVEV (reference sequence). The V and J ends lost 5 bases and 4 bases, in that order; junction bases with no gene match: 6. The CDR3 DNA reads TGTGCCAGCAGTCCATGGACAGGTGCAGATACGCAGTATTTT. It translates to CASSPWTGADTQYF.

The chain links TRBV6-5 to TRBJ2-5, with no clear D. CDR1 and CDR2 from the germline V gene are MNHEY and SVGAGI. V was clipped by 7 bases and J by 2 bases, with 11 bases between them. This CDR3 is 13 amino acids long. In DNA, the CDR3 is TGTGCCAGCACGGTTAACAGACAAGAGACCCAGTACTTC. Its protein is CASTVNRQETQYF.

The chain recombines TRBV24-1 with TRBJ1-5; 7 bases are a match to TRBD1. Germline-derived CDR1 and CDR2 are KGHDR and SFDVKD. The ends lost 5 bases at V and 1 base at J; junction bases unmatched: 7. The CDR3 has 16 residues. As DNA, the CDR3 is TGTGCCACCAGTGTCGACAGGGTCTGGAGCAATCAGCCCCAGCATTTT. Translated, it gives CATSVDRVWSNQPQHF.

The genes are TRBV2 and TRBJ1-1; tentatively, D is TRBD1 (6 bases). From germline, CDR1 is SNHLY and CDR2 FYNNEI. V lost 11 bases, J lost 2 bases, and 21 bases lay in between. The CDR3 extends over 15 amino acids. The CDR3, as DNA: TGTGCCGGAAGGACAGTCGCGGGTTTCAACACTGAAGCTTTCTTT. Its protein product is CAGRTVAGFNTEAFF.

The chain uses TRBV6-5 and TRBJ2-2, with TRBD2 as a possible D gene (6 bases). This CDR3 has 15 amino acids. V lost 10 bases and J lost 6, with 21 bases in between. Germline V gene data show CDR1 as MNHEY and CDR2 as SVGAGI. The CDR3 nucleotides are TGTGCCATCCCGGAGGGGCAGGGTCGCCCCGGGGAGCTGTTTTTT. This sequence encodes CAIPEGQGRPGELFF.

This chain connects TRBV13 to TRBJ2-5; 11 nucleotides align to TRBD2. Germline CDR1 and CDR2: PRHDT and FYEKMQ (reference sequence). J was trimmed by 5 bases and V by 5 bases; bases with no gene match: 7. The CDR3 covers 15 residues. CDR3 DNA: TGTGCCAGCAGCGTCCTAGCGGGGGGCTCGGAGACCCAGTACTTC. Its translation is CASSVLAGGSETQYF.

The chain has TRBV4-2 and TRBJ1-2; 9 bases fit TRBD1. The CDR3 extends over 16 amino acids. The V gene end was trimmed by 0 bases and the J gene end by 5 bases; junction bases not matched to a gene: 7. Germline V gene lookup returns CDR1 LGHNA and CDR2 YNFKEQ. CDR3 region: CASSQEPGTGWYGYTF. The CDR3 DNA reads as TGTGCCAGCAGCCAAGAGCCCGGGACAGGGTGGTATGGCTACACCTTC.

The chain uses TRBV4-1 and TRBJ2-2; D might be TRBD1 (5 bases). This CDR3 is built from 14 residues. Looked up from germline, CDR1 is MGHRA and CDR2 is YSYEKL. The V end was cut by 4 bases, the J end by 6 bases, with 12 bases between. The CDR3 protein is CASSLPGAPGELFF. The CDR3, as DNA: TGCGCCAGCAGCCTCCCTGGGGCCCCCGGGGAGCTGTTTTTT.

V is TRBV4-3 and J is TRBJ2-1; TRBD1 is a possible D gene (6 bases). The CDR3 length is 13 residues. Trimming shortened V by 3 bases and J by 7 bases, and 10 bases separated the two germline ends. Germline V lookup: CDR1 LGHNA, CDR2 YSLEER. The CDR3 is CASSHAQGNEQFF. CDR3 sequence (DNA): TGCGCCAGCAGCCACGCCCAGGGGAATGAGCAGTTCTTC.

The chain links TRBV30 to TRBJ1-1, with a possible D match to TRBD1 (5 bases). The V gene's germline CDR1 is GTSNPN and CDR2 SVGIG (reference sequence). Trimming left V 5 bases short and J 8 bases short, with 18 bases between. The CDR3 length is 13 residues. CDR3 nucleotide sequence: TGTGCCTGGGGCATTGGGGCAGCAGCCGAAGCTTTCTTT. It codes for CAWGIGAAAEAFF.

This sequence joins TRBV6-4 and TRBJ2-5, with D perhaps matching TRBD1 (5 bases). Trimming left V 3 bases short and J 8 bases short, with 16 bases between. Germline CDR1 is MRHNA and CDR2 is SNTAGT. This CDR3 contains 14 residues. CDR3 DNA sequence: TGTGCCAGCAGTGAGGATGCAGGGCCTGGAACCCAGTACTTC. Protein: CASSEDAGPGTQYF.

The CDR3 sequence: CASSLDRDREAFF. CDR3 DNA sequence: TGTGCCAGCAGCTTAGATCGGGATCGTGAAGCTTTCTTT. This sequence joins TRBV11-2 and TRBJ1-1; D unclear. The CDR3 covers 13 residues. Trimming removed 0 bases from V and 7 bases from J, with 9 bases in between. Germline lookup yields CDR1 SGHAT and CDR2 FQNNGV.